One and the same sample provided the 19 T cell receptor beta chains below, sequenced in a study of T cell clones after liver transplantation. Sequenced by immunoSEQ multiplex PCR; TCRdb stores in-frame clones only, minus some. The repertoire includes around 100,000 clones, 82% of them detected once, and just under 1% sits in the top ten. This material consisted of CD4+ T cells from blood, taken before liver transplant. The source of these receptors is a human donor who received a liver transplant.

The rearrangement uses TRBV15 and TRBJ1-1; 8 bases fit TRBD1. V shed 5 bases and J 0 bases; nucleotides not matched to a gene: 11. This CDR3 is built from 17 residues. The germline CDR1 and CDR2 sequences are LNHNV and YYDKDF (reference sequence). CDR3 region: CATSPPPQGAMNTEAFF. The CDR3 DNA sequence: TGTGCCACCAGCCCTCCTCCCCAGGGGGCAATGAACACTGAAGCTTTCTTT.

The chain combines TRBV2 with TRBJ2-5; TRBD2 aligns across 11 bases. Germline values: CDR1 SNHLY, CDR2 FYNNEI. The CDR3 totals 19 residues. The V gene end was trimmed by 6 bases and the J gene end by 3 bases; junction bases not matched to a gene: 18. The DNA for the CDR3 is TGTGCCAGCAGCTCCGACCCACGAGTAGCGGGAGGGGCCAAAGAGACCCAGTACTTC. Translation gives CASSSDPRVAGGAKETQYF.

The rearrangement links TRBV4-1 to TRBJ1-5; tentative D call: TRBD1 (5 bases). This CDR3 comprises 15 residues. Germline assignment: CDR1 MGHRA and CDR2 YSYEKL. The V end was cut by 1 base, the J end by 4 bases, with 11 bases between. The CDR3 coding sequence is TGCGCCAGCAGCCAAGGTCGTTGGGGGAATCAGCCCCAGCATTTT. Its translation is CASSQGRWGNQPQHF.

This clone was found once. V gene TRBV11-2 combines with J gene TRBJ2-7; no reliable D call. The germline V and J ends were trimmed by 0 bases and 3 bases, with 9 bases remaining between them. This CDR3 is 14 amino acids long. Germline values: CDR1 SGHAT, CDR2 FQNNGV. CDR3 in DNA: TGTGCCAGCAGCTTAGATGTAGGAGTCTACGAGCAGTACTTC. This translates into CASSLDVGVYEQYF.

This chain uses TRBV9 with TRBJ1-1; D ambiguous. This CDR3 spans 15 amino acids. Trimming cost V 0 bases and J 3 bases, with 12 bases left between them. The germline gives CDR1 SGDLS, CDR2 YYNGEE. The CDR3 sequence: CASSVDPRYDTEAFF. The CDR3 DNA follows: TGTGCCAGCAGCGTAGACCCCCGGTACGACACTGAAGCTTTCTTT. Complete variable domain (other parts from reference TRBV9 and TRBJ1-1): DSGVTQTPKHLITATGQRVTLRCSPRSGDLSVYWYQQSLDQGLQFLIQYYNGEERAKGNILERFSAQQFPDLHSELNLSSLELGDSALYFCASSVDPRYDTEAFFGQGTRLTVV.

The chain employs TRBV6-5 and TRBJ1-1; D gene unclear. Germline V CDR1 and CDR2: MNHEY, SVGAGI. The V and J ends lost 10 bases and 0 bases respectively, with 18 bases between them. CDR3 size: 15 residues. The CDR3 DNA follows: TGTGCCACCAGAATAAGGCGAACCATGAACACTGAAGCTTTCTTT. This encodes CATRIRRTMNTEAFF.

This rearrangement joins TRBV7-2 to TRBJ1-1; D is uncertain. Trimming pared 5 bases from V and 2 bases from J, leaving 12 bases between. CDR3 length: 14 residues. Germline assignment: CDR1 SGHTA and CDR2 FQGNSA. CDR3 region: CASSPSQVNTEAFF. The CDR3 DNA is TGTGCCAGCAGCCCCTCCCAGGTAAACACTGAAGCTTTCTTT.

V and J are TRBV10-3 and TRBJ2-6, with D unclear. Germline V lookup: CDR1 ENHRY, CDR2 SYGVKD. The CDR3 consists of 17 residues. The V and J ends lost 5 bases and 0 bases respectively, with 14 bases between them. CDR3 in DNA: TGTGCCATCAGTCATCCTTTAAGAACCTCTGGGGCCAACGTCCTGACTTTC. Translation: CAISHPLRTSGANVLTF.

This chain connects TRBV9 to TRBJ1-5, with a weak D call TRBD1 (5 bases). Trimming took 4 bases from V and 5 from J, leaving 16 bases between them. The CDR3 is 15 residues long. The germline V gene encodes CDR1 SGDLS and CDR2 YYNGEE. This CDR3 is CASSLGQGGDQPQHF. In nucleotides, the CDR3 is TGTGCCAGCAGCCTTGGGCAGGGAGGGGATCAGCCCCAGCATTTT.

The rearrangement links TRBV6-1 to TRBJ1-2; weak D call: TRBD1 (5 bases). Germline V lookup: CDR1 MNHNS, CDR2 SASEGT. The CDR3 sequence is 13 residues long. V lost 2 bases and J lost 6, with 10 bases in between. The DNA for the CDR3 is TGTGCCAGCAGTGAACAGGGTCTCCATGGCTACACCTTC. Amino acid sequence: CASSEQGLHGYTF.

The chain recombines TRBV11-2 with TRBJ2-1, with a tentative D call TRBD1 (7 bases). CDR3 length equals 16 residues. The germline V gene encodes CDR1 SGHAT and CDR2 FQNNGV. Trimming cost V 1 base and J 8 bases, with 18 bases left between them. The CDR3: CASSLGWRGRIYEQFF. In DNA, the CDR3 is TGTGCCAGCAGCTTAGGGTGGAGGGGGCGTATCTATGAGCAGTTCTTC.

This rearrangement joins TRBV4-3 to TRBJ2-5; 7 bases match TRBD1. The trim removed 2 bases at V and 4 bases at J, leaving 1 base unmatched. CDR1 and CDR2 from the germline V gene are LGHNA and YSLEER. The CDR3 totals 13 residues. The CDR3 nucleotides read TGCGCCAGCAGCCAATCAGGGGGAGAGACCCAGTACTTC. This codes for CASSQSGGETQYF.

V usage is TRBV18 and J usage is TRBJ2-1, with 9 bases fitting TRBD2. J gave up 0 bases and V 2 bases, and 11 bases lay outside the gene matches. The CDR3 runs 19 residues. Per the germline V gene, CDR1 is KGHSH and CDR2 is LQKENI. CDR3 coding DNA: TGTGCCAGCTCACCATCTGCTAGCGGGGCCTACAGCTCCTACAATGAGCAGTTCTTC. The encoded protein is CASSPSASGAYSSYNEQFF. Variable domain in full (rest from reference TRBV18 and TRBJ2-1): NAGVMQNPRHLVRRRGQEARLRCSPMKGHSHVYWYRQLPEEGLKFMVYLQKENIIDESGMPKERFSAEFPKEGPSILRIQQVVRGDSAAYFCASSPSASGAYSSYNEQFFGPGTRLTVL.

The chain is built from TRBV20-1 and TRBJ2-7, with D hard to call. V was pared by 6 bases and J by 6 bases, with 9 bases between. Germline V gives CDR1 DFQATT, CDR2 SNEGSKA (reference sequence). This CDR3 is built from 10 residues. The chain's CDR3 is CSALVGEQYF. CDR3 coding DNA: TGCAGTGCCCTTGTCGGCGAGCAGTACTTC.

The chain employs TRBV6-1 and TRBJ1-1; 7 bases match TRBD1. This CDR3 is 13 amino acids long. Germline V gene data show CDR1 as MNHNS and CDR2 as SASEGT. With 11 bases clipped from V and 3 bases from J, the junction kept 9 bases outside the gene matches. CDR3 sequence (DNA): TGTGCCGGGAGCAGGGGGTTTGACACTGAAGCTTTCTTT. It is translated as CAGSRGFDTEAFF.

This clone was seen a few times. The genes are TRBV7-6 and TRBJ2-2; D gene unclear. V was pared by 4 bases and J by 3 bases, with 9 bases between. Germline V gene data show CDR1 as SGHVS and CDR2 as FNYEAQ. This CDR3 region has 14 residues. The DNA of the CDR3 is TGTGCCAGCAGCTCCCGGGCGTACACCGGGGAGCTGTTTTTT. Translation gives CASSSRAYTGELFF.

The chain joins TRBV11-2 to TRBJ2-3; unclear D gene. The V and J ends lost 4 bases and 2 bases respectively, with 1 base between them. CDR1 SGHAT and CDR2 FQNNGV come from the germline V gene. The length of the CDR3 is 11 residues. CDR3 amino acids: CASSSTDTQYF. As DNA, the CDR3 is TGTGCCAGCAGCTCCACAGATACGCAGTATTTT. The full variable domain, completed using reference TRBV11-2 and TRBJ2-3, is EAGVAQSPRYKIIEKRQSVAFWCNPISGHATLYWYQQILGQGPKLLIQFQNNGVVDDSQLPKDRFSAERLKGVDSTLKIQPAKLEDSAVYLCASSSTDTQYFGPGTRLTVL.

CDR3 bases: TGTGCCAGCAATTCAGGGGAATCCCAGGGCTGGAGCAATCAGCCCCAGCATTTT. This gives the protein CASNSGESQGWSNQPQHF. V is TRBV28 and J is TRBJ1-5; a possible D gene is TRBD1 (6 bases). The germline V and J ends were trimmed by 7 bases and 1 base, with 23 bases remaining between them. The CDR3 is 18 residues long. CDR1 and CDR2 from the germline V gene are MDHEN and SYDVKM.

The rearrangement uses TRBV6-1 and TRBJ1-4, with 7 nucleotides matching TRBD1. Losses at the gene ends were 6 bases for V and 7 bases for J; bases not matched to a gene: 8. The CDR3 contains 14 residues. CDR1 and CDR2 from the germline V gene are MNHNS and SASEGT. In DNA, the CDR3 is TGTGCCAGCAGGGTAGACAGGGAGGGTGAAAAACTGTTTTTT. Amino acid sequence: CASRVDREGEKLFF.